The text below deals with one TCR beta chain. Its target is not known. The CDR3 has 14 residues. Germline V gives CDR1 SNHLY, CDR2 FYNNEI. The trim removed 7 bases at V and 5 bases at J, leaving 8 bases unmatched. The study ran the assay at deep level. The assay was immunoSEQ multiplex PCR, and TCRdb's table has in-frame clones only and misses some. Of more than 2,000,000 clones in the sample, approximately 95% were seen once. This sample is drawn from a study of shared clonotypes between healthy human individuals. Study-wide results and limits: Naive CD4 clonotypes overlapped across a handful of donors at about 5.3%. Non-shared clonotypes had lower generation probabilities than those shared by all four donors. Estimated richness was generally greater in naive than memory subsets.

This TCR came from a man between 18 and 35 years old in good health. Some clones in this sample may be carry-over from other donors' samples. This chain connects TRBV2 to TRBJ1-1, with 9 bases fitting TRBD1. The sequencing sample was made of naive CD4+ T cells from PBMCs. Subset specified: CD45RA+ positively selected. CDR3 loop: CASNPGQGGTEAFF. The CDR3 DNA follows: TGTGCCAGCAATCCGGGACAGGGTGGTACTGAAGCTTTCTTT. Supplemented by reference TRBV2 and TRBJ1-1, the full variable domain reads EPEVTQTPSHQVTQMGQEVILRCVPISNHLYFYWYRQILGQKVEFLVSFYNNEISEKSEIFDDQFSVERPDGSNFTLKIRSTKLEDSAMYFCASNPGQGGTEAFFGQGTRLTVV.